Described below is a single TCR beta chain sequence and its context. These data are taken from a study of blood T cell repertoires in COVID-19. Study-wide background: T cells, B-cell-depleted T cells, or PBMCs provided the cDNA or gDNA that served as material.

With 2 bases removed from V and 0 bases from J, the gap between germline ends came to 11 bases. Germline V gene lookup returns CDR1 SGHRS and CDR2 YFSETQ. This CDR3 contains 15 residues. As processed by the authors: Reference gene primer amplification yielded estimated nucleated cell counts. The assay was immunoSEQ multiplex PCR, and TCRdb's table has in-frame clones only and misses some. The V and J calls and the clone size are those of that table, but D and trimming were determined from the DNA. The sample holds fewer than 100,000 clones, about 93% seen once. This TCR came from a woman aged 80 or over with acute or convalescent COVID-19. Sequencing was done on a sample of peripheral blood. The V gene is TRBV5-1, the J gene TRBJ1-2; no clear D gene. In DNA form, the CDR3 reads TGCGCCAGCAGCTTATCGGGAAGAGCTAACTATGGCTACACCTTC. It translates to CASSLSGRANYGYTF.